This T cell receptor beta chain was documented in a study of T-cell reconstitution after alpha-beta-depleted transplantation in children. Unique molecular identifiers were incorporated into the prepared TCRbeta library. TCRdb re-called the PCR reads through MiXCR, storing one row per CDR3 protein. Counted here are about 980,000 distinct CDR3 sequences, around 30% occurring once; the ten biggest clones make up roughly 27%. This CDR3 has 15 residues. Trimming pared 10 bases from V and 5 bases from J, leaving 21 bases between. CDR1 and CDR2 (germline): ENHRY, SYGVKD. A few counts support this clonotype. What it binds is not known. Findings and limits, study-wide: It was newly produced T cells that mostly accounted for T-cell counts and diversity one year after transplant. In patients about two months after transplant, alpha-beta T cells reportedly arose from several hundred expanded graft clones. Day-60 TCRbeta diversity that was high in some patients was derived from surviving recipient T cells and thymic progenitors.

The V gene is TRBV10-3, the J gene TRBJ2-4, with D uncertain. The starting material was PBMCs, mostly from graft donor cells, obtained 360 days after TCRalphabeta/CD19-depleted stem cell transplant. This sequence was found in a boy under three years old who had a stem cell transplant for SCID, so the T cells may come from the graft donor. This CDR3 is CATGPSRRRENIQYF. The CDR3 nucleotides are TGTGCCACCGGCCCCAGTCGCCGAAGGGAAAACATTCAGTACTTC.